This T cell receptor (beta chain) comes out of a study of tumor and adjacent non-tumor tissue in lung cancer. Overall study: Samples averaged around 4 million productive TCRbeta reads each. General observations from the study: Compared with tumor, normal lung showed significantly lower TCR diversity. Normal lung showed higher cumulative top 100 clone frequency than tumor.

As for this clonotype: Its antigen is not identified. This could be a read error, since a much larger clone is one nucleotide away.

This sample's RNA came from whole unsorted tissue. Distant lung tissue was collected more than 3 cm away from the tumor edge. Donors were chemotherapy-naive, newly diagnosed lung cancer surgical patients in China, August–late 2014. TCRbeta libraries were built with three rounds of nested PCR, modified from ARM-PCR. TCRdb re-called the multiplex PCR reads with MiXCR, one entry per CDR3 protein. The sample contains 60,000 to 100,000 distinct CDR3 sequences, more than 65% of which appear only once. The trim removed 6 bases at V and 2 bases at J, leaving 10 bases unmatched. CDR1 and CDR2 (germline): SGHDT, YYEEEE. The CDR3 totals 15 residues.

This receptor was obtained from a man between 65 and 85 years old with non-small cell lung cancer. V gene TRBV5-6 combines with J gene TRBJ2-7; 8 nucleotides line up with TRBD1. The source material was distant non-tumor lung tissue. As DNA, the CDR3 is TGTGCCAGCATCCTGGGGGGACAGGTCACCTACGAGCAGTACTTC. It is translated as CASILGGQVTYEQYF.